Following are 32 T cell receptor beta chains from one sample sequenced in a study of blood T cells in healthy people across ages. Combining a sample-barcoded 5' primer with a J-beta primer mix, a second PCR ran for roughly 7 to 12 cycles. TCRdb passed the 5' RACE reads through MiXCR, listing each CDR3 protein once. The table has approximately 580,000 distinct CDR3 sequences, less than 25% seen once. These data were likewise used in another study, on T cells of mothers and their children.

Sample: blood. These receptors came from a boy aged 10-17 years in good health.

V usage is TRBV3-1 and J usage is TRBJ2-5, with TRBD2 as a possible D gene (5 bases). The tail of the sequence fits TRBJ2-7 better, so the J call may be wrong. Germline loops: CDR1 LGHDT, CDR2 YNNKEL (reference sequence). This CDR3 is built from 14 residues. The CDR3 DNA reads as TGTGCCAGCAGCAGCGGACCGCGCTGGGGCGAGCAGTACTTC. Amino acids: CASSSGPRWGEQYF.

V usage is TRBV20-1 and J usage is TRBJ1-5; 7 nucleotides match TRBD1. The CDR3 sequence is 13 residues long. Trimming at V came to 6 bases and at J to 9 bases, leaving 11 bases not matched to a gene. Germline values: CDR1 DFQATT, CDR2 SNEGSKA (reference sequence). CDR3: CSADGTERVPQHF. The CDR3 DNA follows: TGCAGTGCCGACGGGACAGAGAGAGTGCCCCAGCATTTT.

This clonotype occurred a few times. The J gene is TRBJ1-3, the V gene TRBV4-1, with 7 bases aligning to TRBD1. J was trimmed by 0 bases and V by 2 bases; bases with no gene match: 19. Germline CDR1 MGHRA, CDR2 YSYEKL. This CDR3 is built from 21 residues. DNA for the CDR3: TGCGCCAGCAGCCAACCTCTCCCCTTACCGGGACAGCCGGACTCTGGAAACACCATATATTTT. It encodes CASSQPLPLPGQPDSGNTIYF.

This sequence joins TRBV29-1 and TRBJ2-1; TRBD1 matches 7 bases. The germline CDR1 and CDR2 sequences are SQVTM and ANQGSEA. This CDR3 is built from 13 residues. V lost 4 bases to trimming and J lost 3 bases; unmatched junction nucleotides: 3. The CDR3 is CSVGWDSYNEQFF. In DNA, the CDR3 is TGCAGCGTTGGCTGGGACAGCTACAATGAGCAGTTCTTC.

The genes are TRBV30 and TRBJ1-4; no clear D gene. Trimming removed 0 bases at V and 0 bases at J, with 14 bases between. CDR3 length: 17 amino acids. Germline lookup yields CDR1 GTSNPN and CDR2 SVGIG (reference sequence). CDR3 residues: CAWSVSDGSTTNEKLFF. For the CDR3, the DNA is TGTGCCTGGAGTGTATCAGACGGAAGTACAACTAATGAAAAACTGTTTTTT.

This clonotype was seen a handful of times. V gene TRBV6-5 combines with J gene TRBJ1-2; 7 bases match TRBD1. The CDR3 spans 14 residues. The V segment lost 4 bases and the J segment 5 bases; nucleotides outside the gene matches: 7. Germline CDR1 is MNHEY and CDR2 is SVGAGI. CDR3 in amino acids: CASSSTVQGYGYTF. CDR3 nucleotide sequence: TGTGCCAGCAGTTCAACAGTACAGGGGTATGGCTACACCTTC.

This chain links TRBV28 with TRBJ1-6; D is perhaps TRBD1 (5 bases). Looked up from germline, CDR1 is MDHEN and CDR2 is SYDVKM. The CDR3 consists of 17 residues. V lost 7 bases to trimming and J lost 1 base, with 17 bases between them. The CDR3 loop is CASTAEQGWSYNSPLHF. The DNA of the CDR3 is TGTGCCAGCACCGCGGAGCAGGGTTGGTCCTATAATTCACCCCTCCACTTT.

This clonotype was picked up a small number of times. V usage is TRBV5-1 and J usage is TRBJ1-4; 8 bases match TRBD1. This CDR3 comprises 14 residues. V lost 2 bases to trimming and J lost 8 bases; unmatched junction nucleotides: 5. CDR1 is SGHRS, CDR2 YFSETQ, per germline. In nucleotides, the CDR3 is TGCGCCAGCAGCTTCGACAGGGGAGGAGAAAAACTGTTTTTT. This translates into CASSFDRGGEKLFF.

This sequence joins TRBV15 and TRBJ2-1; TRBD2 matches at 7 bases. V dropped 3 bases and J dropped 10; count of bases not matched to a gene: 6. Germline values: CDR1 LNHNV, CDR2 YYDKDF (reference sequence). The CDR3 consists of 13 residues. CDR3 protein: CATSRGGDGEQFF. CDR3 nucleotides: TGTGCCACCAGCAGGGGAGGGGATGGGGAGCAGTTCTTC.

The chain links TRBV7-2 to TRBJ2-5, with 12 bases matching TRBD2. This CDR3 spans 16 amino acids. Germline V gene sequence: CDR1 SGHTA, CDR2 FQGNSA. V gave up 5 bases and J gave up 5 bases; unmatched junction bases: 9. The CDR3 spells CASSLADLAGGETQYF. The CDR3 DNA is TGTGCCAGCAGCCTCGCCGATCTAGCGGGAGGGGAGACCCAGTACTTC.

This rearrangement joins TRBV20-1 to TRBJ2-7; no definite D call. CDR1 and CDR2 (germline): DFQATT, SNEGSKA (reference sequence). Trimming left V 0 bases short and J 5 bases short, with 5 bases between. The length of the CDR3 is 11 residues. CDR3 amino acids: CSARESHEQYF. CDR3 DNA sequence: TGCAGTGCTAGAGAGAGCCACGAGCAGTACTTC.

To note about this clonotype: An end of the junction differs from the germline gene, which may be a read error. CDR3 DNA: TGCGCCAGCAGCTTACCTAGCGGCTCCTACGAGCAGTACTTC. It encodes CASSLPSGSYEQYF. This sequence joins TRBV7-9 and TRBJ2-7, with 7 bases aligning to TRBD2. CDR1 is SEHNR, CDR2 FQNEAQ, per germline (reference sequence). The CDR3 is made up of 14 amino acids.

With regard to this clonotype: Mismatch with germline at one junction end may stem from a read error. In nucleotides, the CDR3 is TGTGCCAGCAGCCAACCCTCCCTTGCCGCGGCCGTCACAGATACGCGGTATTTT. Translated: CASSQPSLAAAVTDTRYF. V is TRBV14 and J is TRBJ2-3; D not certain. This CDR3 is 18 amino acids long. Germline lookup yields CDR1 SGHDN and CDR2 FVKESK. The full variable domain, with the rest looked up from reference TRBV14 and TRBJ2-3, is EAGVTQFPSHSVIEKGQTVTLRCDPISGHDNLYWYRRVMGKEIKFLLHFVKESKQDESGMPNNRFLAERTGGTYSTLKVQPAELEDSGVYFCASSQPSLAAAVTDTRYFGPGTRLTVL.

CDR3 nucleotides: TGCAGTGCTAGAGTAGGGGTCGATGGCGATGAGCAGTTCTTC. Its protein is CSARVGVDGDEQFF. The chain employs TRBV20-1 and TRBJ2-5; weak D call: TRBD1 (5 bases). With the DNA end fitting TRBJ2-1 better, the J assignment may be wrong. Germline V lookup: CDR1 DFQATT, CDR2 SNEGSKA (reference sequence). The length of the CDR3 is 14 residues.

The CDR3 DNA sequence: TGTGCCAGCAGAGTCGCCGGCTCTGGGGCCAACGTCCTGACTTTC. It translates to CASRVAGSGANVLTF. The chain employs TRBV12-3 or TRBV12-4 and TRBJ2-6; D gene ambiguous. V lost 6 bases and J 0 bases, leaving 9 bases between the germline ends. The CDR3 consists of 15 residues.

V is TRBV28 and J is TRBJ2-7; D may match TRBD1 or TRBD2 (5 bases each). CDR3 size: 15 residues. Germline V gives CDR1 MDHEN, CDR2 SYDVKM. V gave up 4 bases and J gave up 3 bases, with 16 bases separating them. CDR3 sequence (DNA): TGTGCCAGCAGTTGGGGCGGGCGGGCCTTCTACGAGCAGTACTTC. Translation: CASSWGGRAFYEQYF.

The sample holds a few counts of this clonotype. This sequence joins TRBV25-1 and TRBJ2-1; D unclear. CDR1 is MGHDK, CDR2 SYGVNS, per germline. The germline V and J ends were trimmed by 6 bases and 2 bases, with 11 bases remaining between them. This CDR3 has 14 residues. Here the CDR3 reads CASSDAGTYNEQFF. The CDR3 bases are TGTGCCAGCAGCGATGCAGGTACCTACAATGAGCAGTTCTTC.

This clonotype occurred a few times. V is TRBV29-1 and J is TRBJ2-1; D may correspond to TRBD1 or TRBD2 (5 bases each). Trimming stripped 7 bases from V and 1 base from J, with 23 bases between. The CDR3 consists of 17 residues. Looked up from germline, CDR1 is SQVTM and CDR2 is ANQGSEA. The CDR3 coding sequence is TGCAGCGCCCTTCTAGCAGGGAGCCCCCAGTCCTACAATGAGCAGTTCTTC. Protein product: CSALLAGSPQSYNEQFF.

The V call is TRBV2, the J call TRBJ2-1; 7 positions match TRBD2. Germline V CDR1 and CDR2: SNHLY, FYNNEI. Germline trimming cut 9 bases from V and 0 bases from J; bases unmatched to any gene: 8. The CDR3 is made up of 15 amino acids. The DNA for the CDR3 is TGTGCCAGGCCTTGCGGGAGCAGCTCCTACAATGAGCAGTTCTTC. Its protein product is CARPCGSSSYNEQFF. The complete variable domain, with remaining parts taken from reference TRBV2 and TRBJ2-1, reads EPEVTQTPSHQVTQMGQEVILRCVPISNHLYFYWYRQILGQKVEFLVSFYNNEISEKSEIFDDQFSVERPDGSNFTLKIRSTKLEDSAMYFCARPCGSSSYNEQFFGPGTRLTVL.

This clonotype has more than one count but fewer than ten. The J gene is TRBJ2-2, the V gene TRBV24-1, with 8 bases identical to TRBD2. The CDR3 has 13 amino acids. Germline V CDR1 and CDR2: KGHDR, SFDVKD. Trimming cost V 9 bases and J 7 bases; bases outside gene matches: 6. CDR3: CATGLAGIGELFF. The CDR3, as DNA: TGTGCCACCGGCTTAGCGGGGATCGGGGAGCTGTTTTTT.

This clonotype was seen more than once but under ten times. J is TRBJ2-5 and V is TRBV2; perhaps TRBD2 as D (5 bases). The V gene lost 7 bases and the J gene lost 7 bases, with 16 bases spanning the gap. Germline CDR1 SNHLY, CDR2 FYNNEI. The CDR3 length is 13 residues. The CDR3 coding sequence is TGTGCCAGCAATGGGCTCTCCGAGGGGACCCAGTACTTC. This encodes CASNGLSEGTQYF.

The rearrangement uses TRBV6-5 and TRBJ2-3; D is possibly TRBD1 (6 bases). Between the trimmed V and J ends, which lost 0 bases and 0 bases, there was a span of 10 bases. CDR1 is MNHEY and CDR2 is SVGAGI in the germline V gene. This CDR3 comprises 16 residues. The CDR3 here is CASSYSTGPSTDTQYF. CDR3 nucleotide sequence: TGTGCCAGCAGTTACTCAACAGGGCCAAGCACAGATACGCAGTATTTT.

The chain recombines TRBV5-4 with TRBJ2-5, with D possibly called TRBD1 or TRBD2 (5 bases each). There are 13 residues in the CDR3. The V gene's germline CDR1 is SGHNT and CDR2 YYREEE (reference sequence). The ends were cut back, 2 bases at V and 5 bases at J, with 10 bases in the middle. CDR3 nucleotide sequence: TGTGCCAGCAGCTTCATAGGGGAGGAGACCCAGTACTTC. Translated, it gives CASSFIGEETQYF.

The chain carries TRBV27 and TRBJ2-5; the D call may be TRBD1 or TRBD2 (7 bases each). The J call is uncertain, as TRBJ2-7 better fits the DNA end. Germline CDR1 MNHEY, CDR2 SMNVEV (reference sequence). The CDR3 is 16 amino acids. The CDR3 region is CASSLRGGGRPYEQYF. The CDR3 DNA reads TGTGCCAGCAGTCTGCGAGGGGGCGGGAGACCGTACGAGCAGTACTTC.

A few counts support this clonotype. The V gene is TRBV4-1, the J gene TRBJ2-1, with 9 bases lining up with TRBD2. V lost 3 bases and J lost 4; bases outside the gene matches: 10. The germline V gene has CDR1 MGHRA and CDR2 YSYEKL. This CDR3 is built from 17 residues. CDR3 nucleotides: TGCGCCAGCAGCCATGACGAGACTAGCGGATTGTACAATGAGCAGTTCTTC. Protein: CASSHDETSGLYNEQFF.

This clonotype was detected ten times or more. The V gene is TRBV7-9, the J gene TRBJ2-1; perhaps TRBD2 as D (6 bases). The germline gives CDR1 SEHNR, CDR2 FQNEAQ (reference sequence). The CDR3 covers 17 residues. V lost 1 base and J 3 bases, leaving 16 bases between the germline ends. As DNA, the CDR3 is TGTGCCAGCAGCTTAGAGTGGGGCGGGATATACTACAATGAGCAGTTCTTC. It is translated as CASSLEWGGIYYNEQFF.

This clonotype showed up many times. The chain links TRBV5-1 to TRBJ2-5, with TRBD2 matching 15 bases. After removal of 7 bases from V and 1 base from J, the junction contained 5 bases not matched to a gene. Germline values: CDR1 SGHRS, CDR2 YFSETQ. The CDR3 is 16 residues long. CDR3 protein: CASGLAGGLPQETQYF. The CDR3 coding sequence is TGCGCCAGCGGACTAGCGGGGGGGCTGCCCCAAGAGACCCAGTACTTC.

The rearrangement uses TRBV5-5 and TRBJ2-6, with D unclear. Between the trimmed V and J ends, which lost 4 bases and 1 base, there was a span of 12 bases. Germline V gene data show CDR1 as SGHKS and CDR2 as YYEKEE (reference sequence). CDR3 length: 16 residues. The CDR3 protein is CASSPQSGSGANVLTF. The CDR3 DNA reads as TGTGCCAGCAGCCCCCAATCTGGGTCTGGGGCCAACGTCCTGACTTTC.

In its sample, this clonotype was seen many times. This chain links TRBV4-3 with TRBJ2-1, with D possibly matching TRBD2 (5 bases). V was shortened by 1 base and J by 0 bases, with 13 bases between the two germline ends. Germline V gives CDR1 LGHNA, CDR2 YSLEER. The CDR3 contains 17 residues. CDR3 nucleotides: TGCGCCAGCAGCCAAGGGAGCGGATCTGGCTCCTACAATGAGCAGTTCTTC. Amino acids: CASSQGSGSGSYNEQFF.

This sequence joins TRBV10-3 and TRBJ2-6; D unresolved. The CDR3 spans 15 residues. CDR1 and CDR2 (germline): ENHRY, SYGVKD. Trimming removed 3 bases from V and 0 bases from J, with 6 bases in between. The CDR3: CAISDANSGANVLTF. The CDR3 DNA sequence: TGTGCCATCAGTGATGCCAACTCTGGGGCCAACGTCCTGACTTTC.

The genes are TRBV6-5 and TRBJ2-3, with 8 bases fitting TRBD2. This CDR3 region has 14 residues. Germline lookup yields CDR1 MNHEY and CDR2 SVGAGI. Trimming removed 5 bases from V and 6 bases from J; junction bases left unmatched: 7. In DNA, the CDR3 is TGTGCCAGCAGTCGCGGACTAGCCCTGGATACGCAGTATTTT. Encoded protein: CASSRGLALDTQYF.

This clonotype was recorded at least ten times. The chain links TRBV28 to TRBJ2-5; D is perhaps TRBD1 (6 bases). Germline V gene lookup returns CDR1 MDHEN and CDR2 SYDVKM. The CDR3 loop spans 21 amino acids. Trimming left V 6 bases short and J 3 bases short, with 35 bases between. Written as DNA, the CDR3 is TGTGCCAGCAGCTCCCCGACCTCGGGACAACATAGACCCCTGGGGGAAGAGACCCAGTACTTC. It yields the protein CASSSPTSGQHRPLGEETQYF.